The 5 T cell receptor beta chains reported below all come from one sample, sequenced in a study of memory CD4+ T cells and cytomegalovirus serostatus. Data came from immunoSEQ multiplex PCR; TCRdb stores just in-frame clones and leaves some out. Of 30,000 to 40,000 clones in the sample, around three quarters were seen once. Single viable CD3+CD4+CD8-CD45RO+ cells were sorted as the memory CD4+ T cells. The sequenced sample was memory CD4+ T cells from blood. These receptors originate from an adult in good health and CMV-seropositive.

The chain employs TRBV4-2 and TRBJ2-2, with no clear D. The CDR3 is 16 residues long. Trimming left V 0 bases short and J 3 bases short, with 11 bases between. Germline V CDR1 and CDR2: LGHNA, YNFKEQ. The chain's CDR3 is CASSQETSGHTGELFF. The CDR3 DNA reads as TGTGCCAGCAGCCAAGAGACGTCGGGCCACACCGGGGAGCTGTTTTTT.

The chain links TRBV5-1 to TRBJ2-1; the D gene is possibly TRBD2 (6 bases). The CDR3 is 17 residues long. Germline V gene lookup returns CDR1 SGHRS and CDR2 YFSETQ. Trimming took off 1 base at V and 1 base at J, with 15 bases between the two ends. The CDR3 DNA is TGCGCCAGCAGCTTGAGGGGAGGTCCTAGTTCCTACAATGAGCAGTTCTTC. Residues: CASSLRGGPSSYNEQFF.

The gene calls are TRBV4-2 and TRBJ2-2; no reliable D call. Germline V lookup: CDR1 LGHNA, CDR2 YNFKEQ. CDR3 length: 15 amino acids. Trimming took off 1 base at V and 1 base at J, with 7 bases between the two ends. In DNA, the CDR3 is TGTGCCAGCAGCCAAGCCTCCTTGAACACCGGGGAGCTGTTTTTT. It yields the protein CASSQASLNTGELFF.

This rearrangement joins TRBV6-1 to TRBJ2-1, with no clear D. Germline values: CDR1 MNHNS, CDR2 SASEGT. The length of the CDR3 is 14 residues. Trimming pared 1 base from V and 15 bases from J, leaving 19 bases between. The CDR3 sequence is CASSEGGERRIGFF. Written as DNA, the CDR3 is TGTGCCAGCAGTGAAGGGGGTGAGAGGAGAATCGGGTTCTTC.

The rearrangement uses TRBV28 and TRBJ2-1; D may match TRBD1 or TRBD2 (5 bases each). CDR1 is MDHEN and CDR2 is SYDVKM in the germline V gene. The CDR3 runs to 12 residues. The germline V and J ends were trimmed by 6 bases and 7 bases, with 10 bases remaining between them. The CDR3 sequence is CASSRGVNEQFF. The CDR3 DNA reads as TGTGCCAGCAGCCGAGGGGTAAATGAGCAGTTCTTC.